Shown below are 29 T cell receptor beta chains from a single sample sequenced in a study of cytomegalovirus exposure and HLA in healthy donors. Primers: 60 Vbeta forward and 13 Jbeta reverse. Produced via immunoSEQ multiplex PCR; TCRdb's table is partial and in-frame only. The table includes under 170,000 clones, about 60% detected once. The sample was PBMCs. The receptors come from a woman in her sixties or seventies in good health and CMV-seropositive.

This CDR3 reads CAIRLDSSYEQYF. In DNA, the CDR3 is TGTGCCATCAGGTTGGACAGTTCCTACGAGCAGTACTTC. V gene TRBV10-3 combines with J gene TRBJ2-7; D may be TRBD1 (6 bases). The length of the CDR3 is 13 residues. Germline CDR1 reads ENHRY; CDR2 reads SYGVKD. Trimming removed 6 bases at V and 1 base at J, with 10 bases between.

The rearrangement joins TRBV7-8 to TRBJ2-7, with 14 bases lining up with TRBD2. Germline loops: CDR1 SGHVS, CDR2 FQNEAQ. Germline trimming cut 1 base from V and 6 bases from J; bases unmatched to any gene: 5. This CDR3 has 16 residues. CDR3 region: CASSLGGLAGGREQYF. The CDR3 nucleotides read TGTGCCAGCAGCTTAGGCGGACTAGCGGGAGGACGCGAGCAGTACTTC.

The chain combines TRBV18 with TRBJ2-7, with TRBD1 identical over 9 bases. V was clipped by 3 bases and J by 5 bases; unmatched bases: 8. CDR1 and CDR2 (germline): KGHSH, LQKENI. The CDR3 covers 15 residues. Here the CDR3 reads CASSPPGQGGNEQYF. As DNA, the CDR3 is TGTGCCAGCTCACCCCCGGGACAGGGTGGCAACGAGCAGTACTTC. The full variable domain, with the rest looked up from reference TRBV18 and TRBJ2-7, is NAGVMQNPRHLVRRRGQEARLRCSPMKGHSHVYWYRQLPEEGLKFMVYLQKENIIDESGMPKERFSAEFPKEGPSILRIQQVVRGDSAAYFCASSPPGQGGNEQYFGPGTRLTVT.

The CDR3 sequence: CASSSSGEETQYF. DNA of the CDR3: TGCGCCAGCAGCTCATCAGGGGAAGAGACCCAGTACTTC. The chain combines TRBV5-1 with TRBJ2-5, with a weak D call TRBD1 (6 bases). Germline CDR1 is SGHRS and CDR2 is YFSETQ. The CDR3 loop spans 13 amino acids. The V end was cut by 3 bases, the J end by 3 bases, with 9 bases between. The variable domain in full, with the rest retrieved from reference TRBV5-1 and TRBJ2-5, is KAGVTQTPRYLIKTRGQQVTLSCSPISGHRSVSWYQQTPGQGLQFLFEYFSETQRNKGNFPGRFSGRQFSNSRSEMNVSTLELGDSALYLCASSSSGEETQYFGPGTRLLVL.

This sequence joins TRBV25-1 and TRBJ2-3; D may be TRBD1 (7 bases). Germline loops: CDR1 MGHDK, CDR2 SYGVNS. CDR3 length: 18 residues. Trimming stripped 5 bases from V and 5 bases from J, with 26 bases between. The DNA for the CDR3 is TGTGCCAGCAGTTCCCCCCGACAGGGAGCGGGCGCACGAGATACGCAGTATTTT. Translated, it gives CASSSPRQGAGARDTQYF.

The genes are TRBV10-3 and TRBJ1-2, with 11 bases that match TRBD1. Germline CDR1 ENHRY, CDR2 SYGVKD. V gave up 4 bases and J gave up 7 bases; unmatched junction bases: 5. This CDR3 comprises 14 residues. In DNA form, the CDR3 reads TGTGCCATCAGTGGGACAGGGGGCGAGGGTGGCTACACCTTC. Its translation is CAISGTGGEGGYTF.

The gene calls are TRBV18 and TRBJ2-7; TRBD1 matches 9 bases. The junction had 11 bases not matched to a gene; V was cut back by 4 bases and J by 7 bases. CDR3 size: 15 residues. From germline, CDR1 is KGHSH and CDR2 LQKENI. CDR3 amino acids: CASSRRGQGPLEQYF. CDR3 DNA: TGTGCCAGCTCACGTCGTGGACAGGGGCCCTTAGAGCAGTACTTC.

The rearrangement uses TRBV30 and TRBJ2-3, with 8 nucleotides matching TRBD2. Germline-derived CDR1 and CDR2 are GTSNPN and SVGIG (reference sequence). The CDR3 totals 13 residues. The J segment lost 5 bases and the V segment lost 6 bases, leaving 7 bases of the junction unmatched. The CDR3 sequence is CACRGAGGDTQYF. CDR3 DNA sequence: TGTGCCTGTCGGGGTGCGGGAGGAGATACGCAGTATTTT. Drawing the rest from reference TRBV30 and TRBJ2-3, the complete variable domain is SQTIHQWPATLVQPVGSPLSLECTVEGTSNPNLYWYRQAAGRGLQLLFYSVGIGQISSEVPQNLSASRPQDRQFILSSKKLLLSDSGFYLCACRGAGGDTQYFGPGTRLTVL.

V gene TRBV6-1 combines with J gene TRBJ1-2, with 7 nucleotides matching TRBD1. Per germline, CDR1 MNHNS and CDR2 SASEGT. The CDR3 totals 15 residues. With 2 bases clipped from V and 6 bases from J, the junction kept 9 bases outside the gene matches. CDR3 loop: CASSERLTGRDGYTF. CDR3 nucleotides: TGTGCCAGCAGTGAACGCTTGACAGGGAGAGATGGCTACACCTTC.

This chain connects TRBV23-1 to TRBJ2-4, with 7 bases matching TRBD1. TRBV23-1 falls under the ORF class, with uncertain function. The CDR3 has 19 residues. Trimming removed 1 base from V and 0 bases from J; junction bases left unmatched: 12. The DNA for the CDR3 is TGCGCCAGCAGTCAATATCTCGGGACAGCCCTTATAGCCAAAAACATTCAGTACTTC. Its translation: CASSQYLGTALIAKNIQYF.

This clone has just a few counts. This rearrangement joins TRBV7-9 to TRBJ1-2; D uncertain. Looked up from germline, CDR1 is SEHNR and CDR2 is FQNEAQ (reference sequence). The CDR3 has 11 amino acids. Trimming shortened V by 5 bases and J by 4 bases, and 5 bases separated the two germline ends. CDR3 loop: CASSVSYGYTF. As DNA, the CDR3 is TGTGCCAGCAGCGTATCCTATGGCTACACCTTC.

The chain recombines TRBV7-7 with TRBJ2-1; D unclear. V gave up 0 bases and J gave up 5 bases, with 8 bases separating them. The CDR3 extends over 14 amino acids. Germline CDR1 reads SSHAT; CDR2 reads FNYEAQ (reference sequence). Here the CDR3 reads CASSLAVGDNEQFF. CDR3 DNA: TGTGCCAGCAGCTTAGCGGTTGGAGACAATGAGCAGTTCTTC. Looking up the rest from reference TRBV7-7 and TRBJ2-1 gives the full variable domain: GAGVSQSPRYKVTKRGQDVTLRCDPISSHATLYWYQQALGQGPEFLTYFNYEAQPDKSGLPSDRFSAERPEGSISTLTIQRTEQRDSAMYRCASSLAVGDNEQFFGPGTRLTVL.

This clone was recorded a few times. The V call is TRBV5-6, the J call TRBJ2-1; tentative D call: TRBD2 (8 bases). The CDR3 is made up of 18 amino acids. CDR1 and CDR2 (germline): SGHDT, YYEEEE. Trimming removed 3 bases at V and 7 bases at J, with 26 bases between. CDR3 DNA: TGTGCCAGCAGCTCGGCGGGACAGCTACTAGCGGTGGGGAATGAGCAGTTCTTC. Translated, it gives CASSSAGQLLAVGNEQFF.

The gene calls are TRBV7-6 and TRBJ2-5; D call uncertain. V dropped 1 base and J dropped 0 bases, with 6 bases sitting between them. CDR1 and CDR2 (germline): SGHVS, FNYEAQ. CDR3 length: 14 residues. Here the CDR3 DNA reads TGTGCCAGCAGCTTAGGTCTGTACCAAGAGACCCAGTACTTC. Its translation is CASSLGLYQETQYF.

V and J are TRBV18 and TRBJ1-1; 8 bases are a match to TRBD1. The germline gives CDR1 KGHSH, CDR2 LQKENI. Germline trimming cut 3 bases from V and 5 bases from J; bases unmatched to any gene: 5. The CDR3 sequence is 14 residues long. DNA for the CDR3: TGTGCCAGCTCACCCTTGGACAGGGTAACTGAAGCTTTCTTT. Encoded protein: CASSPLDRVTEAFF. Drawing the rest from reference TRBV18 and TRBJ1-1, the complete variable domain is NAGVMQNPRHLVRRRGQEARLRCSPMKGHSHVYWYRQLPEEGLKFMVYLQKENIIDESGMPKERFSAEFPKEGPSILRIQQVVRGDSAAYFCASSPLDRVTEAFFGQGTRLTVV.

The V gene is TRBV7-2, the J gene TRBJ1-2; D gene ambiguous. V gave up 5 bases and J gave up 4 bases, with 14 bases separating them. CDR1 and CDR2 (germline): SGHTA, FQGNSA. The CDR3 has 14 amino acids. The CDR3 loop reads CASSPRLIVYGYTF. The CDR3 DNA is TGTGCCAGCAGCCCGCGGTTGATCGTCTATGGCTACACCTTC.

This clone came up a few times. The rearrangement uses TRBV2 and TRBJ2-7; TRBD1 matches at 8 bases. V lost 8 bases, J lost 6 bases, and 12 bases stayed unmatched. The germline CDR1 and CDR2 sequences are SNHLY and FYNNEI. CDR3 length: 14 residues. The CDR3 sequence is CASQNRTGIPEQYF. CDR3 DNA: TGTGCCAGCCAAAACAGGACAGGGATCCCCGAGCAGTACTTC. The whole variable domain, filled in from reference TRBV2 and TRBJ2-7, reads EPEVTQTPSHQVTQMGQEVILRCVPISNHLYFYWYRQILGQKVEFLVSFYNNEISEKSEIFDDQFSVERPDGSNFTLKIRSTKLEDSAMYFCASQNRTGIPEQYFGPGTRLTVT.

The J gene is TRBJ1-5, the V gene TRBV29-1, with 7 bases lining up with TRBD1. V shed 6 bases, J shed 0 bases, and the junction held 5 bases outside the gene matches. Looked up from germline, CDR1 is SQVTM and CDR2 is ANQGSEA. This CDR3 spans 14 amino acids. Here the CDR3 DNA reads TGCAGCGTCACACAGGGGAGTAGCAATCAGCCCCAGCATTTT. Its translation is CSVTQGSSNQPQHF.

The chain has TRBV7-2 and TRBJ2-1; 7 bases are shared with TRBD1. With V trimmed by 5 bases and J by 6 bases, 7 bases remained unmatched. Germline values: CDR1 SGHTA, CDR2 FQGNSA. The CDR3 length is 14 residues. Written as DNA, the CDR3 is TGTGCCAGCAGCCTCAAAACAGGGGCCAATGAGCAGTTCTTC. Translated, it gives CASSLKTGANEQFF.

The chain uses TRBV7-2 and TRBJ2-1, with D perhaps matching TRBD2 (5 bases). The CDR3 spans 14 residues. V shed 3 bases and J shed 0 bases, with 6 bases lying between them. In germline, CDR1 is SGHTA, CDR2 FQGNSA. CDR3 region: CASSFGDSYNEQFF. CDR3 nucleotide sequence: TGTGCCAGCAGCTTCGGGGACTCCTACAATGAGCAGTTCTTC.

CDR3 region: CASSSTTSGASTDTQYF. CDR3 bases: TGTGCCAGCAGTTCGACGACTAGCGGGGCTAGCACAGATACGCAGTATTTT. This chain connects TRBV28 to TRBJ2-3; 11 bases are shared with TRBD2. This CDR3 has 17 residues. Germline lookup yields CDR1 MDHEN and CDR2 SYDVKM. J gave up 0 bases and V 4 bases, and 6 bases lay outside the gene matches.

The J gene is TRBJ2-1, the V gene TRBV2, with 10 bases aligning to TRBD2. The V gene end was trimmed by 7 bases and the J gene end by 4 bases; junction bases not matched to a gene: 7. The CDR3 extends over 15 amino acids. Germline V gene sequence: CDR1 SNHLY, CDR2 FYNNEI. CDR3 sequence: CASKSTSGPYNEQFF. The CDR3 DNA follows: TGTGCCAGCAAATCGACTAGCGGGCCGTACAATGAGCAGTTCTTC.

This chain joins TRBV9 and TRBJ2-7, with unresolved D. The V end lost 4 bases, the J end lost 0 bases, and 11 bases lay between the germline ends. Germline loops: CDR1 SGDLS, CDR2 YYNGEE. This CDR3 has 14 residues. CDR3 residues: CASSPQALSYEQYF. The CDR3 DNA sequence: TGTGCCAGCAGCCCCCAGGCCCTCTCCTACGAGCAGTACTTC.

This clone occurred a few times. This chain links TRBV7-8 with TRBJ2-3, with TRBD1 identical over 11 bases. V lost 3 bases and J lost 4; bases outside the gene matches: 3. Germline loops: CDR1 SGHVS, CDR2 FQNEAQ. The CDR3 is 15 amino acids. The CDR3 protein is CASSFGTGGPDTQYF. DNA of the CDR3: TGTGCCAGCAGCTTTGGGACAGGGGGTCCAGATACGCAGTATTTT.

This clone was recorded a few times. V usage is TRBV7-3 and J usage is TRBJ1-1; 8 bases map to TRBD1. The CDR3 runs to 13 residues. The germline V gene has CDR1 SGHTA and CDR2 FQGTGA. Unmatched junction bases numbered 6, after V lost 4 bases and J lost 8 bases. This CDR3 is CASSSLQGAEAFF. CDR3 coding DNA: TGTGCCAGCAGCTCACTTCAGGGGGCCGAAGCTTTCTTT. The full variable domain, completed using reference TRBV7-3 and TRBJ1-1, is GAGVSQTPSNKVTEKGKYVELRCDPISGHTALYWYRQSLGQGPEFLIYFQGTGAADDSGLPNDRFFAVRPEGSVSTLKIQRTERGDSAVYLCASSSLQGAEAFFGQGTRLTVV.

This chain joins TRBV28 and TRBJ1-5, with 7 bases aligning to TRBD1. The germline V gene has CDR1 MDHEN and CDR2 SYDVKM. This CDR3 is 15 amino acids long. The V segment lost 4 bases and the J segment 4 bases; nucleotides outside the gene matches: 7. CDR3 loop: CASSSSSTGNQPQHF. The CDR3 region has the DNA TGTGCCAGCAGTTCTTCCTCGACAGGGAATCAGCCCCAGCATTTT.

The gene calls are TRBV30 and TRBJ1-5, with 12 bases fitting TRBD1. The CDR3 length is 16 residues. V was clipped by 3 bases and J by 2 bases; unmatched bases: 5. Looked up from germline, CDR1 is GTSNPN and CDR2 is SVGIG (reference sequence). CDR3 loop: CAWSGTGGTGNQPQHF. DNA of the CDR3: TGTGCCTGGAGCGGGACAGGGGGCACGGGCAATCAGCCCCAGCATTTT.

CDR3 bases: TGTGCCATCCGCGGGAGCACAGATACGCAGTATTTT. This encodes CAIRGSTDTQYF. The V call is TRBV10-3, the J call TRBJ2-3; maybe TRBD2 (5 bases). CDR1 and CDR2 from the germline V gene are ENHRY and SYGVKD. Trimming shortened V by 8 bases and J by 0 bases, and 6 bases separated the two germline ends. This CDR3 region has 12 residues.

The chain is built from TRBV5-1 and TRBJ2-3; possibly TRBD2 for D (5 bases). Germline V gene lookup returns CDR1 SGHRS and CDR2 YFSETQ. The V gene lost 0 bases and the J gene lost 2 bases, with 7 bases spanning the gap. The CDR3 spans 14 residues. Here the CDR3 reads CASSLGTLTDTQYF. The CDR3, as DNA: TGCGCCAGCAGCTTGGGGACTCTCACAGATACGCAGTATTTT.